These T cell receptor beta chains were read from a single sample in a study of PD-1 blockade in classical Hodgkin lymphoma. The table came from immunoSEQ multiplex PCR; TCRdb's copy has only in-frame clones and leaves some out. The sample has around 13,000 clones, roughly three quarters seen once. The sample consisted of peripheral blood mononuclear cells (PBMCs), taken before the second cycle of nivolumab. Every receptor here comes from a human donor with classical Hodgkin lymphoma. The conserved cysteine and the conserved F or W are not part of the CDR3 here. Each record gives: J gene, V gene, CDR3 protein.

j_gene: TRBJ1-6; v_gene: TRBV20-1; CDR3aa: SARPSGPLH
j_gene: TRBJ2-1; v_gene: TRBV6-5; CDR3aa: VSSVAGSYNEQF
j_gene: TRBJ2-3; v_gene: TRBV5-4; CDR3aa: ASSLVDTDTQY
j_gene: TRBJ1-1; v_gene: TRBV30; CDR3aa: AWSVLQVRHRGEAF
j_gene: TRBJ1-4; v_gene: TRBV7-8; CDR3aa: ASSGHRGIDEKLF
j_gene: TRBJ1-5; v_gene: TRBV18; CDR3aa: ASSRTADQPQH
j_gene: TRBJ1-5; v_gene: TRBV6-6; CDR3aa: ASRAYSNQPQH
j_gene: TRBJ1-1; v_gene: TRBV28; CDR3aa: ASIGTNTEAF
j_gene: TRBJ2-1; v_gene: TRBV5-1; CDR3aa: ASQLTGSSNNEQF
j_gene: TRBJ1-2; v_gene: TRBV10-3; CDR3aa: AISDWTAVYGYT
j_gene: TRBJ2-1; v_gene: TRBV18; CDR3aa: ASSREGNEQF
j_gene: TRBJ1-1; v_gene: TRBV5-1; CDR3aa: ASSLGGKNTEAF
j_gene: TRBJ1-1; v_gene: TRBV14; CDR3aa: ASSHYVGVTEAF
j_gene: TRBJ2-3; v_gene: TRBV7-9; CDR3aa: ASSFRETYRLDTQY
j_gene: TRBJ1-4; v_gene: TRBV28; CDR3aa: ASSFPTTGTGGEKLF
j_gene: TRBJ2-7; v_gene: TRBV10-3; CDR3aa: AISGSVAGDYLYEQY
j_gene: TRBJ1-1; v_gene: TRBV7-9; CDR3aa: ASSLEWVVNEAF
j_gene: TRBJ2-7; v_gene: TRBV5-5; CDR3aa: ASSLEGRDRGTSYEQY
j_gene: TRBJ1-3; v_gene: TRBV2; CDR3aa: ASSVDRITSGNTIY
j_gene: TRBJ2-3; v_gene: TRBV19; CDR3aa: ASTGTVKDTQY
j_gene: TRBJ2-7; v_gene: TRBV7-9; CDR3aa: ASSHTGTSFPEQY
j_gene: TRBJ2-3; v_gene: TRBV5-1; CDR3aa: ASSPSGGGDTQY
j_gene: TRBJ2-1; v_gene: TRBV5-1; CDR3aa: ASSLVVTGNNEQF
j_gene: TRBJ1-5; v_gene: TRBV18; CDR3aa: ASSSGGPQPQH
j_gene: TRBJ2-5; v_gene: TRBV18; CDR3aa: ASSPLTGSQETQY
j_gene: TRBJ2-5; v_gene: TRBV9; CDR3aa: ASSVDSGRGETQY
j_gene: TRBJ1-5; v_gene: TRBV19; CDR3aa: ASSITPYSNQPQH
j_gene: TRBJ2-3; v_gene: TRBV27; CDR3aa: ASSLSIGTSTDTQY
j_gene: TRBJ1-1; v_gene: TRBV6-1; CDR3aa: ASIGQVNTEAF
j_gene: TRBJ1-5; v_gene: TRBV19; CDR3aa: ASSHGRPQH
j_gene: TRBJ2-5; v_gene: TRBV6-1; CDR3aa: ASRRLAQETQY
j_gene: TRBJ2-7; v_gene: TRBV5-1; CDR3aa: PRSAGRIYEQY
j_gene: TRBJ1-1; v_gene: TRBV29-1; CDR3aa: SVDRVSTTEAF
j_gene: TRBJ2-1; v_gene: TRBV19; CDR3aa: ASSLPGPGPPSEQF
j_gene: TRBJ1-3; v_gene: TRBV25-1; CDR3aa: ASRGAGAGNTIY
j_gene: TRBJ1-1; v_gene: TRBV18; CDR3aa: ASEGAGMNTEAF
j_gene: TRBJ1-3; v_gene: TRBV18; CDR3aa: ASSAYSPLSGNTIY
j_gene: TRBJ1-1; v_gene: TRBV5-6; CDR3aa: ASSLTENTEAF
j_gene: TRBJ2-7; v_gene: TRBV5-5; CDR3aa: ASSPEDRLNEQY
j_gene: TRBJ1-3; v_gene: TRBV10-3; CDR3aa: AVGTVSSGNTIY
j_gene: TRBJ2-1; v_gene: TRBV7-2; CDR3aa: ASSLFAGRTYNEQF
j_gene: TRBJ2-2; v_gene: TRBV7-7; CDR3aa: ASRTGQGTIGELF
j_gene: TRBJ1-2; v_gene: TRBV29-1; CDR3aa: SVAGNYGYT
j_gene: TRBJ2-5; v_gene: TRBV11-2; CDR3aa: ASSLPSGTGFQETQY